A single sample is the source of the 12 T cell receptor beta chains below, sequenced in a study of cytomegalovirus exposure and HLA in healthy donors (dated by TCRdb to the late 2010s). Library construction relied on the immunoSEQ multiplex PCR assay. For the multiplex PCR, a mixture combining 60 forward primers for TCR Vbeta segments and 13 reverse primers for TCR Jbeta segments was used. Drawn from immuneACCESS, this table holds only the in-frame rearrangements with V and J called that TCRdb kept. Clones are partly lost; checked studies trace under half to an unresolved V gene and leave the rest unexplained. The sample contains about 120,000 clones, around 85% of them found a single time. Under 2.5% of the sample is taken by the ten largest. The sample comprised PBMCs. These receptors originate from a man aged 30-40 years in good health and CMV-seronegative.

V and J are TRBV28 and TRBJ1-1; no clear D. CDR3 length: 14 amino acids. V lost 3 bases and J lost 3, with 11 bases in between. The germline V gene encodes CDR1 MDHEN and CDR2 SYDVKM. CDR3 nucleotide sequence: TGTGCCAGCAGTTTTTCACGGGGTTACACTGAAGCTTTCTTT. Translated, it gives CASSFSRGYTEAFF.

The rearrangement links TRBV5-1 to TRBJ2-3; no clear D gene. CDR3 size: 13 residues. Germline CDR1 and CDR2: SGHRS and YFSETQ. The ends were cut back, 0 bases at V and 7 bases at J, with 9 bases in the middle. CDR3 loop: CASSLVAHHTQYF. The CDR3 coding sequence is TGCGCCAGCAGCTTGGTTGCACATCATACGCAGTATTTT. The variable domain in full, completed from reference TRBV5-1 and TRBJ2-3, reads KAGVTQTPRYLIKTRGQQVTLSCSPISGHRSVSWYQQTPGQGLQFLFEYFSETQRNKGNFPGRFSGRQFSNSRSEMNVSTLELGDSALYLCASSLVAHHTQYFGPGTRLTVL.

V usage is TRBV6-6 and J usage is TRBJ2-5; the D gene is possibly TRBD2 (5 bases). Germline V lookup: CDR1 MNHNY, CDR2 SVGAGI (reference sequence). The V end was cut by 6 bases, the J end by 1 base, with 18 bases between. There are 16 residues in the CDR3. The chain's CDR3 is CASSGVRERPQETQYF. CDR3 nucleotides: TGTGCCAGCAGCGGGGTGCGCGAGCGTCCCCAAGAGACCCAGTACTTC.

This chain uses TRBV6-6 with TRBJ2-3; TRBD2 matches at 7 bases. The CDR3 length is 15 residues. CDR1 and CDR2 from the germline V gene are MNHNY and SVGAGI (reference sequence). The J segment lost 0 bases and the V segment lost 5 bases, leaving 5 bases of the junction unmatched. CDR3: CASSPGTISTDTQYF. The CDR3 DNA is TGTGCCAGCAGTCCCGGGACTATTAGCACAGATACGCAGTATTTT.

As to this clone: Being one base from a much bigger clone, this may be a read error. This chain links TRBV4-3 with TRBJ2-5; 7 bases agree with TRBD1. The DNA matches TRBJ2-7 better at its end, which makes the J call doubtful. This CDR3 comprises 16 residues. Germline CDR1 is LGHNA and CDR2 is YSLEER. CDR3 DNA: TGCGCCAGCAGCCAATCCCAGGGGGACAGCTTCTACGAGCAGTACTTC. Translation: CASSQSQGDSFYEQYF.

The CDR3 DNA sequence: TGTGCCAGCAGCCCAATGGGGGCGGCAGATACGCAGTATTTT. Its protein is CASSPMGAADTQYF. The chain couples TRBV11-2 to TRBJ2-3; D might be TRBD1 (6 bases). V was pared by 5 bases and J by 4 bases, with 13 bases between. The CDR3 has 14 amino acids. Germline values: CDR1 SGHAT, CDR2 FQNNGV. Complete variable domain (other parts from reference TRBV11-2 and TRBJ2-3): EAGVAQSPRYKIIEKRQSVAFWCNPISGHATLYWYQQILGQGPKLLIQFQNNGVVDDSQLPKDRFSAERLKGVDSTLKIQPAKLEDSAVYLCASSPMGAADTQYFGPGTRLTVL.

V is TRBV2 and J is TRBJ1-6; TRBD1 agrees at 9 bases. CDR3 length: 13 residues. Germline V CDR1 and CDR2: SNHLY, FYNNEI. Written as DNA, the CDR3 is TGTGCTTCCCTGGACAGGGGAAATTCACCCCTCCACTTT. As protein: CASLDRGNSPLHF.

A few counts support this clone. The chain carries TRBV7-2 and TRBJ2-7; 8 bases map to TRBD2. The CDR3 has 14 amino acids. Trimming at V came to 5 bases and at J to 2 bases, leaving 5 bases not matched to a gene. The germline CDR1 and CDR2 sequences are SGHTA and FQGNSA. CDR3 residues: CASSRGLEAYEQYF. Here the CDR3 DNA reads TGTGCCAGCAGCCGGGGACTAGAGGCCTACGAGCAGTACTTC.

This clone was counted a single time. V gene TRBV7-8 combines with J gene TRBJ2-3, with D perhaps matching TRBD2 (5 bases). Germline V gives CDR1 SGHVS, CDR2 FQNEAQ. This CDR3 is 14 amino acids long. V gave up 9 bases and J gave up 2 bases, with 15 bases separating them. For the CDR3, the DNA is TGTGCCAGTACGCCGCTGAGGGCCACAGATACGCAGTATTTT. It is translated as CASTPLRATDTQYF.

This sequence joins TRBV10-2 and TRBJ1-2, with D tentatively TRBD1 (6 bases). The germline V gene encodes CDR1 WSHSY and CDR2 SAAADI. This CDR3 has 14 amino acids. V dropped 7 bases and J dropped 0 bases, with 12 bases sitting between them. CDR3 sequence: CASKNREANYGYTF. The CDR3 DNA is TGCGCCAGCAAAAACAGGGAAGCTAACTATGGCTACACCTTC.

The CDR3 protein is CASSYQSGGQPFF. CDR3 DNA: TGTGCCAGCAGTTACCAGTCCGGGGGTCAACCGTTCTTC. The rearrangement links TRBV6-5 to TRBJ2-1; TRBD2 is a possible D gene (6 bases). This CDR3 spans 13 amino acids. Trimming stripped 2 bases from V and 15 bases from J, with 17 bases between. The germline gives CDR1 MNHEY, CDR2 SVGAGI.

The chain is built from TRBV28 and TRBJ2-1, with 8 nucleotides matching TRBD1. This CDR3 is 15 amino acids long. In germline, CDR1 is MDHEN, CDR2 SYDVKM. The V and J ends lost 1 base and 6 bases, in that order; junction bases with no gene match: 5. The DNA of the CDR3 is TGTGCCAGCAGTTTATACGTCGGACAGGGCAATGAGCAGTTCTTC. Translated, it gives CASSLYVGQGNEQFF.